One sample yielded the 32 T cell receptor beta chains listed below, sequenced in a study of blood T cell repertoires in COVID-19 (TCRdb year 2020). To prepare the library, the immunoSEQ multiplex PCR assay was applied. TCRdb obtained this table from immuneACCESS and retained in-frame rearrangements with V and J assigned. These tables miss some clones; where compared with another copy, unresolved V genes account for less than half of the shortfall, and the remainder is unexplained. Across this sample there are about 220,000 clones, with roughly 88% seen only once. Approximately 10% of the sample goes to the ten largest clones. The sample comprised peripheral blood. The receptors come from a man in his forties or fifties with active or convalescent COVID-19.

The CDR3 DNA sequence: TGTGCCAGCAGCTTGACGGGGGGGTTTACAGATACGCAGTATTTT. Encoded protein: CASSLTGGFTDTQYF. The gene calls are TRBV7-2 and TRBJ2-3; the match to TRBD2 covers 8 bases. The V gene end was trimmed by 3 bases and the J gene end by 3 bases; junction bases not matched to a gene: 5. CDR3 length: 15 amino acids. Germline loops: CDR1 SGHTA, CDR2 FQGNSA.

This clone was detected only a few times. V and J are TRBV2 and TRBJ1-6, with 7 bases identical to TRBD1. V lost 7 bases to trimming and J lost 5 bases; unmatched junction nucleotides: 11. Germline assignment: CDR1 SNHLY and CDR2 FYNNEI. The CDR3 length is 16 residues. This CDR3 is CASTWAAGTDNSPLHF. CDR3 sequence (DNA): TGTGCCAGCACCTGGGCCGCGGGGACAGATAATTCACCCCTCCACTTT.

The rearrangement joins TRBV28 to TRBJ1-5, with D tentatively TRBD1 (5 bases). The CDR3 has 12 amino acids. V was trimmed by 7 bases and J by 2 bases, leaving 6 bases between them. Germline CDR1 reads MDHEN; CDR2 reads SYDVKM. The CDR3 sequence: CASIGGNQPQHF. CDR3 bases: TGTGCCAGCATAGGGGGCAATCAGCCCCAGCATTTT.

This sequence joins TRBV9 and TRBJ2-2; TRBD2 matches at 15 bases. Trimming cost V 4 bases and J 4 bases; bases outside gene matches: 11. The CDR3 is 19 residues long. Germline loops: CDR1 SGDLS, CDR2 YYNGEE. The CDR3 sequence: CASSPLGLAGGPSTGELFF. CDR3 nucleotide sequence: TGTGCCAGCAGCCCATTAGGACTAGCGGGGGGGCCGAGCACCGGGGAGCTGTTTTTT.

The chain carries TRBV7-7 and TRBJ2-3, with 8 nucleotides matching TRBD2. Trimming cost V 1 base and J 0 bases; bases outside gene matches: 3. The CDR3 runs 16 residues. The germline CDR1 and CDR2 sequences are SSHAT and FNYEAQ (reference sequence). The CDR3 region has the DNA TGTGCCAGCAGCTTAGGCCTAGCGGGCAGCACAGATACGCAGTATTTT. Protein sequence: CASSLGLAGSTDTQYF.

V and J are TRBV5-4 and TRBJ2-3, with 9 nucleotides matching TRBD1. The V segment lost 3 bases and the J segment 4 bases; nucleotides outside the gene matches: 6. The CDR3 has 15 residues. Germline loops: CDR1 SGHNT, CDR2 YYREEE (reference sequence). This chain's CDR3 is CASSYPGQGPDTQYF. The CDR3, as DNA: TGTGCCAGCAGCTATCCGGGACAGGGTCCAGATACGCAGTATTTT.

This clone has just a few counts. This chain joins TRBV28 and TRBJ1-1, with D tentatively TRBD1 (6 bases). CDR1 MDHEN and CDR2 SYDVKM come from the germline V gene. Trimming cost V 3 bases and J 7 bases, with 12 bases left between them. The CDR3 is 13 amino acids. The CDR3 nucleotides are TGTGCCAGCAGTTTGAGGGACATCGTTGAAGCTTTCTTT. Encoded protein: CASSLRDIVEAFF.

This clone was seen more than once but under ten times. CDR3 region: CAWSHPTGQETQYF. The CDR3 DNA reads as TGTGCCTGGAGTCACCCAACCGGGCAAGAGACCCAGTACTTC. V usage is TRBV30 and J usage is TRBJ2-5; D ambiguous. This CDR3 has 14 amino acids. From germline, CDR1 is GTSNPN and CDR2 SVGIG (reference sequence). V lost 2 bases and J lost 2, with 12 bases in between.

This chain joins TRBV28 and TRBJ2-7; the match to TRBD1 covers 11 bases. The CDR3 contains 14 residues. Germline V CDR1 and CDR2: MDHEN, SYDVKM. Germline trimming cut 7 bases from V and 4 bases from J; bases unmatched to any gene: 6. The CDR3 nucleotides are TGTGCCAGCACTCCGGGACAGGGGGTTTACGAGCAGTACTTC. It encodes CASTPGQGVYEQYF.

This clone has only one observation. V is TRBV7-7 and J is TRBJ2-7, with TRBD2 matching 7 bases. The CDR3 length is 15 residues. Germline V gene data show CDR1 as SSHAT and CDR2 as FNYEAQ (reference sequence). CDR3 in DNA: TGTGCTAGCAGCTTAGCGCGGGGGAGAGCTTACGAGCAGTACGTC. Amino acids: CASSLARGRAYEQYV.

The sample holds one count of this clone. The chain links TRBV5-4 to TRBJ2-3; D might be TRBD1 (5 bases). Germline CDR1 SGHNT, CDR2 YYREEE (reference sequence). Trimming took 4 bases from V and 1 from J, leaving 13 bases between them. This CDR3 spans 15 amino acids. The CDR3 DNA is TGTGCCAGCAGCCACAGTAGGGGCCGCACAGATACGCAGTATTTT. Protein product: CASSHSRGRTDTQYF.

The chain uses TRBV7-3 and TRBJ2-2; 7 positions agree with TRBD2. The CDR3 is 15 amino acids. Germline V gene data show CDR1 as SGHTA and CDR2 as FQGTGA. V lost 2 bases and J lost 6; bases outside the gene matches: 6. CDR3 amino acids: CASSLFGLAAGELFF. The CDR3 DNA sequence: TGTGCCAGCAGCTTATTCGGGCTAGCGGCCGGGGAGCTGTTTTTT.

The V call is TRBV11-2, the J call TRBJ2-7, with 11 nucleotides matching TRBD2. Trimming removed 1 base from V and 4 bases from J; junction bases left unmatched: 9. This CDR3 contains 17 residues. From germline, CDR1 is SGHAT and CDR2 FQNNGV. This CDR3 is CASSLVSGTSGGYEQYF. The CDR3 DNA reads TGTGCCAGCAGCTTAGTGTCCGGGACTAGCGGAGGGTACGAGCAGTACTTC.

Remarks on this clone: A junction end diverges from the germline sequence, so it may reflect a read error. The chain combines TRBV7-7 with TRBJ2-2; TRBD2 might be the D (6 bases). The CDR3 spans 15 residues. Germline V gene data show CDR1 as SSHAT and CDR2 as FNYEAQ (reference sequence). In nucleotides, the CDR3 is TGTGCTAGCAGCTCATTTAGCGGGAACACCGGGGAGCTGTTTTTT. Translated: CASSSFSGNTGELFF.

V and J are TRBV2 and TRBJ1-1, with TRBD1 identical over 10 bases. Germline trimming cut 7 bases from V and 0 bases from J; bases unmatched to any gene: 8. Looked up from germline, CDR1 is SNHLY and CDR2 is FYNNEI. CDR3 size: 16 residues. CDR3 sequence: CASMTGGAAMNTEAFF. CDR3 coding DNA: TGTGCCAGCATGACAGGGGGCGCGGCGATGAACACTGAAGCTTTCTTT. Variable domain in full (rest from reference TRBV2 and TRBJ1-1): EPEVTQTPSHQVTQMGQEVILRCVPISNHLYFYWYRQILGQKVEFLVSFYNNEISEKSEIFDDQFSVERPDGSNFTLKIRSTKLEDSAMYFCASMTGGAAMNTEAFFGQGTRLTVV.

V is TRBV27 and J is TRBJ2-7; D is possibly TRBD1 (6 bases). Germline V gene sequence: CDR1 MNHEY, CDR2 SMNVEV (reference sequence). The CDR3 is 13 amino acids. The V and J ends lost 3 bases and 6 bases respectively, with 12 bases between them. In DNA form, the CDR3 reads TGTGCCAGCAGTTTCAGGGGCTTAGGCGAGCAGTACTTC. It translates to CASSFRGLGEQYF.

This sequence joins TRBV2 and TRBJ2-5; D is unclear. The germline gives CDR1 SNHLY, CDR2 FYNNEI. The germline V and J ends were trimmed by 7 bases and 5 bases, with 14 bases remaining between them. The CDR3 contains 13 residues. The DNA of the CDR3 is TGTGCCAGCAAGAGGAGTCCCGGGGAGACCCAGTACTTC. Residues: CASKRSPGETQYF.

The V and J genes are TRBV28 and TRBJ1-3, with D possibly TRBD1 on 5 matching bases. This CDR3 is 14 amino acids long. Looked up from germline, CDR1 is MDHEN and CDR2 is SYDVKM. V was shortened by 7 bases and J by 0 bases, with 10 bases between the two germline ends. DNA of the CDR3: TGTGCCAGCACCACGACAGTCTCTGGAAACACCATATATTTT. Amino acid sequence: CASTTTVSGNTIYF.

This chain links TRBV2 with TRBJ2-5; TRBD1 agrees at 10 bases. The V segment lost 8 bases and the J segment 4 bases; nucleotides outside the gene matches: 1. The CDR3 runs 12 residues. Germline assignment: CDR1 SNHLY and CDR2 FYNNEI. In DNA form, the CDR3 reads TGTGCCAGCGACAGGGGGCGAGAGACCCAGTACTTC. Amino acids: CASDRGRETQYF. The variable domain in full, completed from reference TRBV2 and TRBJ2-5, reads EPEVTQTPSHQVTQMGQEVILRCVPISNHLYFYWYRQILGQKVEFLVSFYNNEISEKSEIFDDQFSVERPDGSNFTLKIRSTKLEDSAMYFCASDRGRETQYFGPGTRLLVL.

The CDR3 region has the DNA TGTGCCAGCAGCCAACCCCGGACAGGGGCCACTGAAGCTTTCTTT. Protein product: CASSQPRTGATEAFF. This rearrangement joins TRBV3-1 (or the pseudogene TRBV3-2) to TRBJ1-1; 9 bases fit TRBD1. The CDR3 sequence is 15 residues long. Per the germline V gene, CDR1 is LGHDT and CDR2 is YNNKEL (reference sequence). V was clipped by 2 bases and J by 4 bases; unmatched bases: 5.

The CDR3 region has the DNA TGCGCCAGCAGCCAAGGGACAGATAGCAATCAGCCCCAGCATTTT. Amino acids: CASSQGTDSNQPQHF. This chain links TRBV5-1 with TRBJ1-5; 7 bases agree with TRBD1. V was pared by 4 bases and J by 0 bases, with 4 bases of the junction left unmatched. Germline assignment: CDR1 SGHRS and CDR2 YFSETQ. The CDR3 runs to 15 residues.

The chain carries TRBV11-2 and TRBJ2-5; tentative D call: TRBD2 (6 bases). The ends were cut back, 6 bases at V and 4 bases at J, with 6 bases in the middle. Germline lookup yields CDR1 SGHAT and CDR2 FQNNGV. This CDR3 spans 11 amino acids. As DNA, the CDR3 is TGTGCCAGCAGGGGAGGAGAGACCCAGTACTTC. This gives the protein CASRGGETQYF.

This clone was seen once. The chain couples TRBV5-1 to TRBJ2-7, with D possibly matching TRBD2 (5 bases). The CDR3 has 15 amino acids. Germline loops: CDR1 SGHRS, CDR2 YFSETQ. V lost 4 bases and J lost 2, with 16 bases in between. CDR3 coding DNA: TGCGCCAGCAGCGACCCTTGGACTGGAGCCTACGAGCAGTACTTC. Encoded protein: CASSDPWTGAYEQYF. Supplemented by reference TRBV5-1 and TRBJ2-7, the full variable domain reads KAGVTQTPRYLIKTRGQQVTLSCSPISGHRSVSWYQQTPGQGLQFLFEYFSETQRNKGNFPGRFSGRQFSNSRSEMNVSTLELGDSALYLCASSDPWTGAYEQYFGPGTRLTVT.

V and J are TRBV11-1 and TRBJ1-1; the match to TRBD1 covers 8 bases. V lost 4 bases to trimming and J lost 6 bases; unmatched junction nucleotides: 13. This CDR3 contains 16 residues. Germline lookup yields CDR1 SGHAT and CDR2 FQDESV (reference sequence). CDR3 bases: TGTGCCAGCAGCTCCACTGCTACAGGGGGTTGGGCTGAAGCTTTCTTT. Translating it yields CASSSTATGGWAEAFF. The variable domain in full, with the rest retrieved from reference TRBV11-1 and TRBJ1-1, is EAEVAQSPRYKITEKSQAVAFWCDPISGHATLYWYRQILGQGPELLVQFQDESVVDDSQLPKDRFSAERLKGVDSTLKIQPAELGDSAMYLCASSSTATGGWAEAFFGQGTRLTVV.

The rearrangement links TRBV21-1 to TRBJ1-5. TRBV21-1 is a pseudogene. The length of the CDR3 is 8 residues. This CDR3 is CACSGKHF. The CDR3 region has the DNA TGTGCCTGCTCGGGTAAGCATTTT.

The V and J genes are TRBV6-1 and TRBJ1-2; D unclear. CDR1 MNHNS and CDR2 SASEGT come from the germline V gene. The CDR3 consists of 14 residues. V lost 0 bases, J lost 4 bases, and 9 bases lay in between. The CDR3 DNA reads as TGTGCCAGCAGTGAAGCGTCGGGTATCTATGGCTACACCTTC. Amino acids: CASSEASGIYGYTF.

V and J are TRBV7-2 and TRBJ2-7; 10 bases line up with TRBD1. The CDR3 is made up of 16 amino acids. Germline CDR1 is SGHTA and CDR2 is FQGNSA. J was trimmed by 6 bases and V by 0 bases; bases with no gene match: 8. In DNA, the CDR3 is TGTGCCAGCAGCTTAGCGGGGGGGGACAGGGGTCTCGAGCAGTACTTC. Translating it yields CASSLAGGDRGLEQYF.

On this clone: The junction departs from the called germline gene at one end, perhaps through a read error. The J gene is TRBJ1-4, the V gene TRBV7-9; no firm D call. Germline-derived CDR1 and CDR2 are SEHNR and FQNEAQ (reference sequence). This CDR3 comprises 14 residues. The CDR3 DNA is TGTGCCAGCAGTTTAGGGTTAGAGAATGAAAAACTGTTTTTT. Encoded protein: CASSLGLENEKLFF.

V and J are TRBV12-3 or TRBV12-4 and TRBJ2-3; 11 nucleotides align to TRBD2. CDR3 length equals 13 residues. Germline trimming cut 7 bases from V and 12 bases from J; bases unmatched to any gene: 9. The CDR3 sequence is CASTPSLAGDQYF. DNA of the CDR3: TGTGCCAGCACCCCATCACTAGCGGGGGACCAGTATTTT.

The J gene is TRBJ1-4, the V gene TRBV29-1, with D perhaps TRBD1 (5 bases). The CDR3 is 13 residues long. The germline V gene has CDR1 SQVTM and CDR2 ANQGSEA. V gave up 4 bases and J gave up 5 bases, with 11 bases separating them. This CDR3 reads CSVARGRNEKLFF. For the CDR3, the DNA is TGCAGCGTTGCAAGGGGCAGGAATGAAAAACTGTTTTTT.

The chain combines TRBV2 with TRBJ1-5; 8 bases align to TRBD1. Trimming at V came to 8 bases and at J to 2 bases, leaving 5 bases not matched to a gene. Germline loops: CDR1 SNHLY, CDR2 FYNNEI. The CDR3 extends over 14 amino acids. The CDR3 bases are TGTGCCAGCTCGGACAGGGAGGGCAATCAGCCCCAGCATTTT. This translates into CASSDREGNQPQHF.

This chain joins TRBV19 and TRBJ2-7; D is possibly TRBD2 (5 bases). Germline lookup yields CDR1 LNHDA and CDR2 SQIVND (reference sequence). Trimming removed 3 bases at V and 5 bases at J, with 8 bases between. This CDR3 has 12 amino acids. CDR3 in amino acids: CASSMFGDEQYF. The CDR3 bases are TGTGCCAGTAGTATGTTCGGGGACGAGCAGTACTTC. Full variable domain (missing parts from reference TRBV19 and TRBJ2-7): DGGITQSPKYLFRKEGQNVTLSCEQNLNHDAMYWYRQDPGQGLRLIYYSQIVNDFQKGDIAEGYSVSREKKESFPLTVTSAQKNPTAFYLCASSMFGDEQYFGPGTRLTVT.